The clone carrying this T cell receptor beta chain was seen a handful of times. From the RT-PCR reads, TCRdb called clonotypes with MiXCR, one entry per CDR3 protein. The sample has about 23,000 distinct CDR3 sequences, under 30% seen once; the top ten hold roughly half. The source of the sample is a study of patients and donors after allogeneic stem cell transplantation. The source is a human donor who was either an allogeneic HSCT recipient or a stem cell or donor lymphocyte infusion donor (not recorded which). It is not recorded whose cells these are; they may come from a transplant donor. The sample consisted of blood, either unsorted or a sorted T cell fraction (not recorded which).

CDR3 DNA sequence: TGTGCCAGCAGCGTAGAAGGGGGGCCCTATGGCTACACCTTC. Encoded protein: CASSVEGGPYGYTF. The chain combines TRBV9 with TRBJ1-2; TRBD1 might be the D (6 bases). Trimming took 0 bases from V and 4 from J, leaving 10 bases between them. This CDR3 comprises 14 residues. The V gene's germline CDR1 is SGDLS and CDR2 YYNGEE.